The 5 T cell receptor beta chains in this list originate from one sample, sequenced in a study of early T cells in non-severe SARS-CoV-2 infection. TCRdb called the 5' RACE reads again in MiXCR, with one record for every CDR3 protein. The table has over 50,000 distinct CDR3 sequences, roughly 8.8% seen once. The sequencing input was whole blood. These receptors all stem from an adult who was a healthcare worker with PCR-confirmed SARS-CoV-2 infection or an uninfected control (not recorded which).

This clonotype has only a few counts. The chain carries TRBV7-9 and TRBJ2-3; TRBD1 might be the D (6 bases). V gave up 2 bases and J gave up 5 bases, with 23 bases separating them. CDR1 SEHNR and CDR2 FQNEAQ come from the germline V gene (reference sequence). The CDR3 covers 18 residues. The CDR3 DNA is TGTGCCAGCAGCTTATATCTTCGGTCCAGGGGCATGGGAGATACGCAGTATTTT. Protein: CASSLYLRSRGMGDTQYF.

The chain uses TRBV12-3 or TRBV12-4 and TRBJ1-5, with TRBD1 identical over 8 bases. CDR3 size: 15 residues. The V and J ends lost 3 bases and 1 base, in that order; junction bases with no gene match: 2. The CDR3 nucleotides are TGTGCCAGCAGTTTGAGACAGGGGAGCAATCAGCCCCAGCATTTT. Translation: CASSLRQGSNQPQHF.

This clonotype was found many times. The chain carries TRBV12-3 or TRBV12-4 and TRBJ1-2, with TRBD1 identical over 7 bases. CDR3 size: 13 residues. V shed 3 bases and J 8 bases; nucleotides not matched to a gene: 6. The CDR3 protein is CASSFEGARGYTF. The CDR3 DNA reads as TGTGCCAGCAGTTTTGAGGGGGCTCGCGGCTACACCTTC.

This clonotype has just a few counts. The rearrangement uses TRBV5-6 and TRBJ1-1, with a tentative D call TRBD1 (6 bases). Germline V lookup: CDR1 SGHDT, CDR2 YYEEEE. Trimming pared 4 bases from V and 4 bases from J, leaving 17 bases between. The CDR3 covers 15 residues. The CDR3 DNA is TGTGCCAGCAGCATAAGTTACAGGGACGGCACTGAAGCTTTCTTT. It codes for CASSISYRDGTEAFF.

This clonotype has just a few counts. The chain uses TRBV12-3 or TRBV12-4 and TRBJ2-3; no clear D gene. This CDR3 is 14 amino acids long. The ends were cut back, 2 bases at V and 4 bases at J, with 10 bases in the middle. In DNA, the CDR3 is TGTGCCAGCAGTTTAATAGGGCCGGCAGATACGCAGTATTTT. Translated: CASSLIGPADTQYF.